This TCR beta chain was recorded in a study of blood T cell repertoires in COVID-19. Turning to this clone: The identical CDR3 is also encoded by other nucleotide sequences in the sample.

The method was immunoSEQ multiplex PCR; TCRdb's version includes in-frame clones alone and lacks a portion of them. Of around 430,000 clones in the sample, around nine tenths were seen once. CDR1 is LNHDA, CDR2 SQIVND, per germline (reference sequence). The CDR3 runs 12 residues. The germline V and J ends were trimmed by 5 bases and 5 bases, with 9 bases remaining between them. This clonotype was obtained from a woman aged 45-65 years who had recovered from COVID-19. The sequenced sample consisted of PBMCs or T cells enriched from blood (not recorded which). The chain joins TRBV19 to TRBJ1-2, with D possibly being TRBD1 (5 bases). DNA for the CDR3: TGTGCCAGTAGTCTGCAGGGATATGGCTACACCTTC. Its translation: CASSLQGYGYTF.